These T cell receptor delta chains were read from a single sample in a study of gamma-delta T cells after stem cell transplantation. TCRdb re-processed the RT-PCR reads via CATT. The table includes some 2,400 delta-chain clones, 2% to 3% detected once. The sequencing input was gamma-delta T cells. The receptor source for this set is a human donor. It is not recorded whose cells these are; they may come from a transplant donor. The CDR3 runs from the conserved cysteine through the conserved F or W. A D gene is named only where the DNA matches it firmly. Clone size is shown for a subset of rows, as once, few, many or a class of expanded clone.

TRDD3	NA	TRDJ1	TRDV2	19	TGTGCCTGTGAATCCCTTACTGGGGGATACTCCCCGTACACCGATAAACTCATCTTT	CACESLTGGYSPYTDKLIF
TRDD3	large	TRDJ3	TRDV2	19	TGTGCCTGTGACCATACTGGGGAAAAAAGCTCCTGGGACACCCGACAGATGTTTTTC	CACDHTGEKSSWDTRQMFF
NA	large	TRDJ1	TRDV2	14	TGTGCCTGTGACACGTTACTGATGACCGATAAACTCATCTTT	CACDTLLMTDKLIF
NA	large	TRDJ1	TRDV2	20	TGTGCCTGTGACACGATAACAGTAGCCGACCGAGGGAATAACACCGATAAACTCATCTTT	CACDTITVADRGNNTDKLIF
TRDD3	NA	TRDJ1	TRDV2	18	TGCGCCTGTGACACCGTGGTGGGGGACACCCGGACCGGCGATAAACTCATCTTT	CACDTVVGDTRTGDKLIF
TRDD3	medium-sized	TRDJ1	TRDV2	17	TGTGCCTGTGACGACTTACTGGGGGCCCCCCACACCGATAAACTCATCTTT	CACDDLLGAPHTDKLIF
TRDD3	few	TRDJ3	TRDV2	19	TGTGCCTGTGACCCCACTGGGGGAGCAAGCTCCCGGGACACCCGACAGATGTTTTTC	CACDPTGGASSRDTRQMFF
TRDD3	medium-sized	TRDJ1	TRDV2	16	TGTGCCTGTGATATACTGGGGGATACCCACACCGATAAACTCATCTTT	CACDILGDTHTDKLIF
TRDD3	NA	TRDJ1	TRDV2	16	TGTGCCTGTGACACCGTGGGGGATACGGCCGCCGATAAACTCATCTTT	CACDTVGDTAADKLIF
TRDD3	few	TRDJ1	TRDV2	19	TGTGCCTGTGACCCGTTGCTGGGGGATACGCGGGCTTACACCGATAAACTCATCTTT	CACDPLLGDTRAYTDKLIF
NA	medium-sized	TRDJ1	TRDV2	19	TGTGCCTGTGACACCGTTGGGGGCCGTCCCTCCCTATACACCGATAAACTCATCTTT	CACDTVGGRPSLYTDKLIF
NA	medium-sized	TRDJ1	TRDV2	14	TGTGCCTGTGACACCATTGGGAGATCAACAAAACTCATCTTT	CACDTIGRSTKLIF
TRDD3	medium-sized	TRDJ2	TRDV2	18	TGTGCCTGTGATCCAATAGGGGATACGCGGCGGGAGACAGCACAACTCTTCTTT	CACDPIGDTRRETAQLFF
TRDD2	medium-sized	TRDJ1	TRDV1	16	TGTGCTCTTGGGGATCCTTCCTCAAGACGTACCGATAAACTCATCTTT	CALGDPSSRRTDKLIF
TRDD3	NA	TRDJ3	TRDV2	20	TGTGCCTGTGACGTTACTGGGGGACACAACAGCTCCTGGGACACCCGACAGATGTTTTTC	CACDVTGGHNSSWDTRQMFF
TRDD3	NA	TRDJ1	TRDV2	17	TGTGCCTGTGACCCGGTACTGGGGGATACCGCCGGGGGGAAACTCATCTTT	CACDPVLGDTAGGKLIF
TRDD3	few	TRDJ1	TRDV1	20	TGTGCTCTTGGGAGGGTTACGAGAGTGTCACTGGGGGAATACACCGATAAACTCATCTTT	CALGRVTRVSLGEYTDKLIF
TRDD3	medium-sized	TRDJ3	TRDV2	19	TGTGCCTGTGACGTTGCCTGGGGGACCGACTCCTGGGACACCCGACAGATGTTTTTC	CACDVAWGTDSWDTRQMFF
NA	large	TRDJ1	TRDV2	17	TGTGCCTGTGATGGACTGCCGGGGGACCAATACACCGATAAACTCATCTTT	CACDGLPGDQYTDKLIF
TRDD3	NA	TRDJ1	TRDV2	16	TGTGCCTGTGACACACTGGGGGACGTGTACACCGATAAACTCATCTTT	CACDTLGDVYTDKLIF